These 30 T cell receptor beta chains share one sample of origin, sequenced in a study of shared clonotypes between healthy human individuals. Naive CD8 cells were CD45RO-negative, positively selected for CCR7, excluding terminally differentiated effector memory CD45RA+ cells. TCRdb keeps only in-frame clones here, not all; method: immunoSEQ multiplex PCR. The table lists about 2.2 million clones, just over 90% of them singletons. What was sequenced was naive CD8+ T cells from PBMCs. The receptors derive from a man aged 18 to 35 in good health. Some clones in this sample may be carry-over from other donors' samples.

This rearrangement joins TRBV19 to TRBJ1-2, with D hard to call. V was trimmed by 3 bases and J by 6 bases, leaving 11 bases between them. The CDR3 loop spans 13 amino acids. Germline V gene sequence: CDR1 LNHDA, CDR2 SQIVND (reference sequence). CDR3 sequence: CASSIGPRDGYTF. The DNA of the CDR3 is TGTGCCAGTAGTATCGGCCCGAGGGATGGCTACACCTTC.

V and J are TRBV4-1 and TRBJ2-7; the D is unclear. The V and J ends lost 4 bases and 0 bases respectively, with 7 bases between them. The CDR3 spans 13 residues. Germline V gene lookup returns CDR1 MGHRA and CDR2 YSYEKL. CDR3 residues: CASSPQSSYEQYF. The DNA for the CDR3 is TGCGCCAGCAGCCCTCAGAGCTCCTACGAGCAGTACTTC.

The gene calls are TRBV10-3 and TRBJ2-7; 7 nucleotides align to TRBD1. With V trimmed by 7 bases and J by 5 bases, 14 bases remained unmatched. This CDR3 is 15 amino acids long. Germline V lookup: CDR1 ENHRY, CDR2 SYGVKD. In DNA, the CDR3 is TGTGCCATCATGGTTATGGGACAGTGGCGGGACGAGCAGTACTTC. It translates to CAIMVMGQWRDEQYF.

The V gene is TRBV5-6, the J gene TRBJ2-2, with 12 bases matching TRBD2. Germline V gene lookup returns CDR1 SGHDT and CDR2 YYEEEE. The ends lost 2 bases at V and 7 bases at J; junction bases unmatched: 6. The length of the CDR3 is 16 residues. The CDR3 here is CASSFYPSGRVGELFF. CDR3 coding DNA: TGTGCCAGCAGCTTTTACCCTAGCGGGAGGGTCGGGGAGCTGTTTTTT.

In regard to this clone: Other DNA sequences in this specimen translate into the identical CDR3. The chain links TRBV27 to TRBJ2-7, with 9 bases matching TRBD1. CDR3 length: 13 residues. The junction had 7 bases not matched to a gene; V was cut back by 6 bases and J by 7 bases. Germline CDR1 and CDR2: MNHEY and SMNVEV (reference sequence). The CDR3 is CASSLGQGGEQYF. DNA for the CDR3: TGTGCCAGCAGCTTGGGACAGGGTGGTGAGCAGTACTTC.

The chain employs TRBV4-1 and TRBJ2-7; 7 bases are shared with TRBD1. J gave up 2 bases and V 4 bases, and 8 bases lay outside the gene matches. The CDR3 is 15 residues long. Germline V CDR1 and CDR2: MGHRA, YSYEKL. The CDR3 sequence: CASSPTGVSTYEQYF. The CDR3 nucleotides read TGCGCCAGCAGCCCAACAGGGGTTTCTACCTACGAGCAGTACTTC.

This clone was detected only a few times. V gene TRBV4-1 combines with J gene TRBJ1-1, with no clear D. Germline V lookup: CDR1 MGHRA, CDR2 YSYEKL. The CDR3 runs to 14 residues. V was clipped by 0 bases and J by 1 base, with 6 bases between them. The CDR3 coding sequence is TGCGCCAGCAGCCAAGATGGGCGGAACACTGAAGCTTTCTTT. As protein: CASSQDGRNTEAFF.

In regard to this clone: The same CDR3 is also encoded by other DNA sequences in this sample. V gene TRBV7-9 combines with J gene TRBJ2-7, with TRBD1 identical over 7 bases. V trimming: 5 bases; J trimming: 2 bases; junction bases outside the gene matches: 6. CDR1 and CDR2 from the germline V gene are SEHNR and FQNEAQ (reference sequence). This CDR3 contains 14 residues. CDR3 bases: TGTGCCAGCAGCCCAGGGGACAGCACCTACGAGCAGTACTTC. Its translation: CASSPGDSTYEQYF.

The rearrangement joins TRBV7-3 to TRBJ2-6; D is undetermined. The V gene's germline CDR1 is SGHTA and CDR2 FQGTGA. This CDR3 contains 17 residues. V dropped 1 base and J dropped 0 bases, with 10 bases sitting between them. The CDR3 bases are TGTGCCAGCAGCTTAATCTCCGGCAGCTCTGGGGCCAACGTCCTGACTTTC. Translating it yields CASSLISGSSGANVLTF.

The rearrangement links TRBV7-2 to TRBJ2-3; TRBD2 matches 15 bases. Trimming cost V 1 base and J 0 bases; bases outside gene matches: 5. The V gene's germline CDR1 is SGHTA and CDR2 FQGNSA. The CDR3 is 19 amino acids. In DNA form, the CDR3 reads TGTGCCAGCAGCTTAGTTGGACTAGCGGGAGGGAATAGCACAGATACGCAGTATTTT. Its protein product is CASSLVGLAGGNSTDTQYF.

This clone was seen a handful of times. As DNA, the CDR3 is TGTGCCAGTACCGCGACAGGGGAGAGCATGAACACTGAAGCTTTCTTT. This translates into CASTATGESMNTEAFF. This chain links TRBV19 with TRBJ1-1; TRBD1 aligns across 8 bases. From germline, CDR1 is LNHDA and CDR2 SQIVND (reference sequence). The CDR3 loop spans 16 amino acids. J lost 0 bases, V lost 7 bases, and 10 bases had no gene match.

This clone occurred once. The chain joins TRBV4-1 to TRBJ2-7, with 9 bases fitting TRBD2. The trim removed 2 bases at V and 6 bases at J, leaving 14 bases unmatched. The CDR3 has 17 residues. Germline loops: CDR1 MGHRA, CDR2 YSYEKL. The CDR3 is CASSQSPTSSGTIEQYF. CDR3 nucleotides: TGCGCCAGCAGCCAATCTCCGACGTCTAGCGGGACAATCGAGCAGTACTTC.

This rearrangement joins TRBV9 to TRBJ2-7; 7 positions agree with TRBD2. V shed 0 bases and J 0 bases; nucleotides not matched to a gene: 6. The germline V gene encodes CDR1 SGDLS and CDR2 YYNGEE. The CDR3 is 16 residues long. The CDR3 loop reads CASSVGAGVSSYEQYF. The CDR3 DNA is TGTGCCAGCAGCGTAGGGGCGGGGGTTAGCTCCTACGAGCAGTACTTC.

V is TRBV9 and J is TRBJ2-7; 8 bases agree with TRBD2. Looked up from germline, CDR1 is SGDLS and CDR2 is YYNGEE. The CDR3 is made up of 16 amino acids. V dropped 4 bases and J dropped 5; count of bases not matched to a gene: 14. CDR3 protein: CASSPLSGGPIDEQYF. The DNA of the CDR3 is TGTGCCAGCAGCCCTCTTTCGGGAGGGCCTATCGACGAGCAGTACTTC.

V usage is TRBV27 and J usage is TRBJ2-3; 7 positions match TRBD1. This CDR3 is built from 12 residues. The germline gives CDR1 MNHEY, CDR2 SMNVEV (reference sequence). V shed 8 bases, J shed 4 bases, and the junction held 3 bases outside the gene matches. The CDR3 sequence is CASQGDADTQYF. CDR3 sequence (DNA): TGTGCCAGCCAGGGGGACGCAGATACGCAGTATTTT.

The chain carries TRBV4-3 and TRBJ2-7; D unclear. CDR3 size: 14 residues. Germline CDR1 is LGHNA and CDR2 is YSLEER. Trimming left V 0 bases short and J 1 base short, with 7 bases between. CDR3 amino acids: CASSQDPESYEQYF. The DNA of the CDR3 is TGCGCCAGCAGCCAAGATCCGGAGTCCTACGAGCAGTACTTC.

The chain carries TRBV21-1 and TRBJ1-3. TRBV21-1 is flagged as a pseudogene. This CDR3 comprises 14 residues. The chain's CDR3 is CASSKAGGGNTIYF. The CDR3 DNA reads as TGTGCCAGCAGCAAAGCAGGCGGAGGAAACACCATATATTTT.

This rearrangement joins TRBV7-6 to TRBJ1-2, with a possible D match to TRBD1 (5 bases). The CDR3 covers 12 residues. The germline V and J ends were trimmed by 5 bases and 8 bases, with 12 bases remaining between them. Per the germline V gene, CDR1 is SGHVS and CDR2 is FNYEAQ. CDR3: CASSRAREGYTF. The CDR3 bases are TGTGCCAGCAGCAGAGCCAGGGAGGGCTACACCTTC. Filled out from reference TRBV7-6 and TRBJ1-2, the complete variable domain reads GAGVSQSPRYKVTKRGQDVALRCDPISGHVSLYWYRQALGQGPEFLTYFNYEAQQDKSGLPNDRFSAERPEGSISTLTIQRTEQRDSAMYRCASSRAREGYTFGSGTRLTVV.

This CDR3 is CASSDGQGPIQETQYF. For the CDR3, the DNA is TGTGCCAGCAGCGACGGACAGGGACCTATCCAAGAGACCCAGTACTTC. V usage is TRBV9 and J usage is TRBJ2-5; 8 bases align to TRBD1. Losses at the gene ends were 3 bases for V and 1 base for J; bases not matched to a gene: 8. The CDR3 has 16 residues. CDR1 SGDLS and CDR2 YYNGEE come from the germline V gene.

This sequence joins TRBV27 and TRBJ1-5; D is possibly TRBD1 (5 bases). The V end was cut by 6 bases, the J end by 3 bases, with 9 bases between. The germline gives CDR1 MNHEY, CDR2 SMNVEV (reference sequence). This CDR3 is built from 13 residues. CDR3 nucleotides: TGTGCCAGCAGGGGGGGGTTCAATCAGCCCCAGCATTTT. Translating it yields CASRGGFNQPQHF.

The chain uses TRBV28 and TRBJ1-1; perhaps TRBD1 as D (6 bases). The CDR3 extends over 13 amino acids. V dropped 5 bases and J dropped 6 bases, with 13 bases sitting between them. CDR1 is MDHEN and CDR2 is SYDVKM in the germline V gene. CDR3 nucleotide sequence: TGTGCCAGCAGTGGGACAAGGGTTGCTGAAGCTTTCTTT. Protein sequence: CASSGTRVAEAFF.

This clone was detected once. The gene calls are TRBV7-8 and TRBJ2-7; 11 bases are a match to TRBD2. Germline CDR1 SGHVS, CDR2 FQNEAQ. The J segment lost 4 bases and the V segment lost 5 bases, leaving 7 bases of the junction unmatched. The CDR3 is 15 residues long. The CDR3 coding sequence is TGTGCCAGCAGCCGATCGGGACTAGCGGATTACGAGCAGTACTTC. It codes for CASSRSGLADYEQYF.

V is TRBV7-9 and J is TRBJ2-2; TRBD1 aligns across 10 bases. Trimming took 4 bases from V and 3 from J; bases not matched to a gene: 5. The germline gives CDR1 SEHNR, CDR2 FQNEAQ (reference sequence). The CDR3 sequence is 16 residues long. The CDR3 region is CASSSMGTGDTGELFF. The CDR3 nucleotides read TGTGCCAGCAGCTCAATGGGGACAGGGGACACCGGGGAGCTGTTTTTT.

This clone appeared a single time. V gene TRBV18 combines with J gene TRBJ2-3; 8 nucleotides align to TRBD1. The CDR3 is made up of 14 amino acids. Germline-derived CDR1 and CDR2 are KGHSH and LQKENI. Trimming at V came to 4 bases and at J to 1 base, leaving 1 base not matched to a gene. The DNA for the CDR3 is TGTGCCAGCTCACAGACAGGGGGCACAGATACGCAGTATTTT. Amino acid sequence: CASSQTGGTDTQYF.

The chain has TRBV7-8 and TRBJ2-1; possible D gene TRBD2, 5 bases. The V gene lost 1 base and the J gene lost 5 bases, with 12 bases spanning the gap. The germline CDR1 and CDR2 sequences are SGHVS and FQNEAQ. This CDR3 has 15 amino acids. The CDR3 DNA reads TGTGCCAGCAGCTTAGAACTAGTGTCCAACAATGAGCAGTTCTTC. Protein sequence: CASSLELVSNNEQFF.

The count of this clone is one. V gene TRBV2 combines with J gene TRBJ2-1, with 11 bases identical to TRBD2. Trimming at V came to 8 bases and at J to 4 bases, leaving 4 bases not matched to a gene. CDR1 SNHLY and CDR2 FYNNEI come from the germline V gene. The CDR3 totals 14 residues. The CDR3, as DNA: TGTGCCAGCCTGGGACTAGCGGAATACAATGAGCAGTTCTTC. Translation gives CASLGLAEYNEQFF.

This sequence joins TRBV27 and TRBJ2-1; 16 nucleotides match TRBD2. CDR1 MNHEY and CDR2 SMNVEV come from the germline V gene (reference sequence). V shed 4 bases, J shed 6 bases, and the junction held 12 bases outside the gene matches. The CDR3 covers 19 residues. CDR3 amino acids: CASSSGTSGRAGMGNEQFF. The CDR3 bases are TGTGCCAGCAGTTCAGGGACTAGCGGGAGGGCCGGGATGGGCAATGAGCAGTTCTTC.

As to this clone: Within the sample, other DNA sequences also encode this same CDR3. This chain connects TRBV28 to TRBJ2-7; possible D gene TRBD1, 5 bases. The CDR3 totals 14 residues. V gave up 3 bases and J gave up 4 bases, with 13 bases separating them. Germline V lookup: CDR1 MDHEN, CDR2 SYDVKM. The CDR3 protein is CASSFGQGFYEQYF. The CDR3 DNA sequence: TGTGCCAGCAGTTTTGGGCAGGGCTTTTACGAGCAGTACTTC. Based on the CDR3 plus reference TRBV28 and TRBJ2-7, the full variable domain is DVKVTQSSRYLVKRTGEKVFLECVQDMDHENMFWYRQDPGLGLRLIYFSYDVKMKEKGDIPEGYSVSREKKERFSLILESASTNQTSMYLCASSFGQGFYEQYFGPGTRLTVT.

This clone was observed a single time. This sequence joins TRBV28 and TRBJ1-4; tentatively, D is TRBD1 (6 bases). Between the trimmed V and J ends, which lost 2 bases and 4 bases, there was a span of 17 bases. The CDR3 is 17 residues long. Per germline, CDR1 MDHEN and CDR2 SYDVKM. CDR3 sequence (DNA): TGTGCCAGCAGTTTAGGCCGGCGGACAGAATATAATGAAAAACTGTTTTTT. Translating it yields CASSLGRRTEYNEKLFF.

This chain uses TRBV27 with TRBJ2-2; D is uncertain. Trimming shortened V by 7 bases and J by 4 bases, and 16 bases separated the two germline ends. Germline loops: CDR1 MNHEY, CDR2 SMNVEV (reference sequence). The CDR3 is 15 amino acids. In DNA form, the CDR3 reads TGTGCCAGCAAGGTCTTATGGACGGGCACCGGGGAGCTGTTTTTT. Its protein product is CASKVLWTGTGELFF.